Listed below are T cell receptor beta chains from one sample, sequenced in a study of radiotherapy plus CTLA-4 blockade in lung cancer. Sequencing used immunoSEQ multiplex PCR; TCRdb keeps in-frame clones, though not all of them. The sample includes about 84,000 clones, 72% of them seen just once. Source: peripheral blood, taken from a patient treated with radiotherapy plus ipilimumab. These receptors were collected from a human donor with non-small cell lung cancer that progressed on radiotherapy plus ipilimumab. CDR3s include the opening cysteine and the closing phenylalanine or tryptophan. D genes are given only for firm matches. The listing skips clone size in some rows; elsewhere it reads once, few, many or a size class.

V gene,clone size,J gene,D gene,CDR3 DNA,CDR3 protein
TRBV6-5,.,TRBJ2-7,.,TGTGCCAGCAGTCCTCGACAGGAACGGTACTTC,CASSPRQERYF
TRBV4-1,.,TRBJ2-7,TRBD1,TGCGCCAGCAGCCCTGGCCCGGGACAGGGTTTCCGCGAGCAGTACTTC,CASSPGPGQGFREQYF
TRBV5-6,.,TRBJ2-5,TRBD2,TGTGCCAGCAGCGCGGGGGGAGCCCAGTACTTC,CASSAGGAQYF
TRBV5-1,.,TRBJ2-5,TRBD1,TGCGCCAGCAGCGGGGGTCTCGGACAGGGAGGCGAGACCCAGTACTTC,CASSGGLGQGGETQYF
TRBV29-1,.,TRBJ2-7,.,TGCAGCGGAAGGGGGGGGCTGGACGAGCAGTACTTC,CSGRGGLDEQYF
TRBV7-2,.,TRBJ2-7,.,TGTGCCAGCAGCTTAAACAGAGCTTACGAGCAGTACTTC,CASSLNRAYEQYF
TRBV5-8,.,TRBJ2-7,TRBD1,TGTGCCAGCAGCTTCAACAGGGGGCAGGTGCAGTACTTC,CASSFNRGQVQYF
TRBV6-1,few,TRBJ2-3,.,TGTGCCAGCAGCCCCGGGACTGCTCGCACAGATACGCAGTATTTT,CASSPGTARTDTQYF
TRBV4-1,.,TRBJ2-3,TRBD2,TGCGCCAGCAGCCAAGCGGGGCCAGGGCGGGGGGGGTTGGATACGCAGTATTTT,CASSQAGPGRGGLDTQYF
TRBV6-1,.,TRBJ1-6,.,TGTGCCAGCAGTGAAGGGCAGGGTAGATCCTATAATTCACCCCTCCACTTT,CASSEGQGRSYNSPLHF
TRBV4-1,.,TRBJ2-2,.,TGCGCCAGCAGCCGCCAACCGGGGGGCGCGAACACCGGGGAGCTGTTTTTT,CASSRQPGGANTGELFF
TRBV19,once,TRBJ1-2,.,TGTGCCAGTAGTACGCAGGACAGCCGGGGGAATGGCTACACCTTC,CASSTQDSRGNGYTF
TRBV5-6,.,TRBJ2-1,.,TGTGCCAGCAGCTTGTTTGGGTCCTCCAGTCCTTACAATGAGCAGTTCTTC,CASSLFGSSSPYNEQFF
TRBV13,.,TRBJ2-7,TRBD1,TGTGCCAGCAGTGACGGCCAGGGGGTGACCGAGCAGTACTTC,CASSDGQGVTEQYF
TRBV4-1,few,TRBJ2-7,TRBD1,TGCGCCAGCAGCCTCCTTGGGACAGGCTCCTACGAGCAGTACTTC,CASSLLGTGSYEQYF
TRBV6-6,.,TRBJ1-1,.,TGTGCCAGCAGTTCTAAGGGAGGAAGGAACACTGAAGCTTTCTTT,CASSSKGGRNTEAFF
TRBV28,.,TRBJ2-2,.,TGTGCCAGCAGGTGGGACCTCGCGAACACCGGGGAGCTGTTTTTT,CASRWDLANTGELFF
TRBV6-5,once,TRBJ1-5,.,TGTGCCGGGGGGGAGGGATATAGCAATCAGCCCCAGCATTTT,CAGGEGYSNQPQHF
TRBV9,.,TRBJ2-1,.,TGTGCCAGCAGCGTAGGAGGGGCGCTTGACAATGAGCAGTTCTTC,CASSVGGALDNEQFF
TRBV6-5,.,TRBJ1-4,.,TGTGCCAGCCAGAAAGGGGCTGGGGCTGAAAAACTGTTTTTT,CASQKGAGAEKLFF
TRBV4-1,.,TRBJ2-1,.,TGCGCCAGCAGCCAGGGCTGGGGGGAAGGGTCCTACAATGAGCAGTTCTTC,CASSQGWGEGSYNEQFF
TRBV6-5,.,TRBJ1-5,.,TGTGCCAGCAGACCCAGACCCGACGGGGGTCAGCCCCAGCATTTT,CASRPRPDGGQPQHF
TRBV2,.,TRBJ1-5,TRBD1,TGTGCCAGCAGTTCGGACAGGACTAGCAATCAGCCCCAGCATTTT,CASSSDRTSNQPQHF
TRBV7-2,.,TRBJ1-1,.,TGTGCCAGCAGCTTAGTAGATGAGGGAAACACTGAAGCTTTCTTT,CASSLVDEGNTEAFF
TRBV5-6,few,TRBJ2-4,.,TGTGCCAGCAGCTTGGGGACGGGAAACATTCAGTACTTC,CASSLGTGNIQYF
TRBV5-1,.,TRBJ2-7,TRBD2,TGCGCCAGCAGCCTTGGGGGGACTAGTCACTACGAGCAGTACTTC,CASSLGGTSHYEQYF